These 5 T cell receptor beta chains originate from one sample sequenced in a study of T cell responses to AZD1222 COVID-19 vaccine. The protocol was immunoSEQ multiplex PCR, while the TCRdb copy is restricted to in-frame clones and leaves out a portion. The repertoire includes 110,000 to 150,000 clones, roughly 91% of them detected once, and 1.9% sits in the top ten. Sequences were derived from peripheral blood, sampled 28 days after the second AZD1222 dose. These receptors were taken from an adult who received the AZD1222 COVID-19 vaccine.

This chain connects TRBV4-2 to TRBJ2-2; D is perhaps TRBD1 (5 bases). Germline loops: CDR1 LGHNA, CDR2 YNFKEQ. The CDR3 has 15 amino acids. V was pared by 2 bases and J by 2 bases, with 9 bases between. CDR3 protein: CASSQTTANTGELFF. As DNA, the CDR3 is TGTGCCAGCAGCCAAACGACAGCAAACACCGGGGAGCTGTTTTTT.

The chain employs TRBV5-4 and TRBJ2-6; 9 nucleotides align to TRBD1. The CDR3 length is 16 residues. CDR1 and CDR2 from the germline V gene are SGHNT and YYREEE (reference sequence). Germline trimming cut 2 bases from V and 2 bases from J; bases unmatched to any gene: 2. The CDR3 DNA reads TGTGCCAGCAGCTTAACAGGGGGCACTGGGGCCAACGTCCTGACTTTC. Translated: CASSLTGGTGANVLTF.

Notes on this clone: The same CDR3 is also encoded by other DNA sequences in this sample. This chain joins TRBV2 and TRBJ2-1; D is perhaps TRBD2 (6 bases). CDR1 is SNHLY and CDR2 is FYNNEI in the germline V gene. Deletions cut 8 bases from V and 4 bases from J, with 6 bases between. The CDR3 is 11 amino acids. CDR3 bases: TGTGCCAGCGGGGGGTACAATGAGCAGTTCTTC. Residues: CASGGYNEQFF.

The chain is built from TRBV6-5 and TRBJ2-7; 13 positions agree with TRBD2. Germline CDR1 is MNHEY and CDR2 is SVGAGI. There are 15 residues in the CDR3. The ends lost 4 bases at V and 2 bases at J; junction bases unmatched: 2. The CDR3 DNA follows: TGTGCCAGCAGTTGGACTAGCGGGAGACCCTACGAGCAGTACTTC. Translation: CASSWTSGRPYEQYF.

The rearrangement links TRBV6-6 to TRBJ1-5; no clear D gene. Germline V gene sequence: CDR1 MNHNY, CDR2 SVGAGI (reference sequence). CDR3 size: 13 residues. V was pared by 8 bases and J by 5 bases, with 13 bases between. In nucleotides, the CDR3 is TGTGCCAGCCAAGTTTGGGGAGATCAGCCCCAGCATTTT. This encodes CASQVWGDQPQHF.